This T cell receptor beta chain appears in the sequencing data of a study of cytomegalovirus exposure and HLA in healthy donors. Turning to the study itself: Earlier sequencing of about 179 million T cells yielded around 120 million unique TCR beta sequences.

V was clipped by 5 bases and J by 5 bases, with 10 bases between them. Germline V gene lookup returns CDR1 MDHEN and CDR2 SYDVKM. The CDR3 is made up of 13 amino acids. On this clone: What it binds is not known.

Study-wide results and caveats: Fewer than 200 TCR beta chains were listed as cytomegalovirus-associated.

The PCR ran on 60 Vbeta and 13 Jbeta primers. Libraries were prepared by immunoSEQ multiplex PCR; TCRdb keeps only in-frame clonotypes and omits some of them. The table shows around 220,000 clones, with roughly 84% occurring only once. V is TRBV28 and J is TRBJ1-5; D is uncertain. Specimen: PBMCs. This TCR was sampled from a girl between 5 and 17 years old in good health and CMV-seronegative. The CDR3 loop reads CASSAKPDQPQHF. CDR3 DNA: TGTGCCAGCAGTGCTAAACCTGATCAGCCCCAGCATTTT.